This T cell receptor (beta chain) comes out of a study of shared clonotypes between healthy human individuals. For sorted subsets, approximately 200 ng DNA per replicate equaled about 30,000 T cell genomes. The assay was immunoSEQ multiplex PCR, and TCRdb's table has in-frame clones only and misses some. This table holds around 510,000 clones, 90% to 96% found once. This clone was seen just once. With 5 bases clipped from V and 6 bases from J, the junction kept 7 bases outside the gene matches. Germline CDR1 and CDR2: SEHNR and FQNEAQ (reference sequence). The CDR3 contains 16 residues. The chain carries TRBV7-9 and TRBJ2-1, with 13 bases matching TRBD2. The clonotype originates from a woman between 25 and 40 years old in good health. The sequencing input was naive CD4+ T cells sorted from blood. Described subset: CD45RA+ positively selected. CDR3 in DNA: TGTGCCAGCAGCGGCCGACTAGCGGGAGGTTCCAATGAGCAGTTCTTC. Protein product: CASSGRLAGGSNEQFF.